The 7 T cell receptor beta chains below come from one sample, sequenced in a study of beta chain features in type 1 diabetes. Sequenced material consisted of expressed TCRB transcripts (all of the isolated RNA was reverse transcribed). TCRdb's table, derived via immunoSEQ multiplex PCR, lists solely in-frame clones and lacks some. The sample includes hundreds of thousands of clones, 15% to 19% of them seen just once. The source material was naive CD4+ T cells from blood. All receptors derive from a young man in good health.

This sequence joins TRBV15 and TRBJ1-5; 9 positions match TRBD1. This CDR3 has 16 amino acids. Germline V gene data show CDR1 as LNHNV and CDR2 as YYDKDF (reference sequence). The V gene end was trimmed by 1 base and the J gene end by 6 bases; junction bases not matched to a gene: 7. CDR3 DNA sequence: TGTGCCACCAGCAGAGGCGGGACAGGGACGGGTCAGCCCCAGCATTTT. Translating it yields CATSRGGTGTGQPQHF.

This clone was observed a few times. V gene TRBV7-6 combines with J gene TRBJ2-7; perhaps TRBD1 as D (6 bases). Deletions cut 2 bases from V and 0 bases from J, with 17 bases between. This CDR3 is 17 amino acids long. The V gene's germline CDR1 is SGHVS and CDR2 FNYEAQ. For the CDR3, the DNA is TGTGCCAGCAGCTTAAGATTGCAGCTGGGGGCCTCCTACGAGCAGTACTTC. This codes for CASSLRLQLGASYEQYF.

This chain connects TRBV7-2 to TRBJ2-5, with 10 bases fitting TRBD2. The CDR3 loop spans 16 amino acids. CDR1 SGHTA and CDR2 FQGNSA come from the germline V gene. V shed 6 bases, J shed 5 bases, and the junction held 12 bases outside the gene matches. The CDR3 reads CASRRAGTSVSETQYF. The CDR3 nucleotides read TGTGCCAGCAGACGGGCGGGGACTAGCGTTTCGGAGACCCAGTACTTC.

The chain has TRBV27 and TRBJ2-7; TRBD1 is a possible D gene (6 bases). The CDR3 contains 12 residues. CDR1 and CDR2 from the germline V gene are MNHEY and SMNVEV (reference sequence). V was shortened by 8 bases and J by 1 base, with 9 bases between the two germline ends. Here the CDR3 DNA reads TGTGCCAGCGCAGACAGGTCCTACGAGCAGTACTTC. Translated, it gives CASADRSYEQYF.

This clone appeared a few times. The chain couples TRBV7-2 to TRBJ1-2; D is ambiguous. The CDR3 covers 13 residues. The V end lost 0 bases, the J end lost 2 bases, and 4 bases lay between the germline ends. Germline lookup yields CDR1 SGHTA and CDR2 FQGNSA. This chain's CDR3 is CASSLAQNYGYTF. CDR3 DNA: TGTGCCAGCAGCTTAGCCCAGAACTATGGCTACACCTTC.

This clone was seen a handful of times. CDR3 coding DNA: TGTGCCAGCAGCCCAGCAGGGGGCGCCGGCATTCAGTACTTC. This gives the protein CASSPAGGAGIQYF. V is TRBV7-8 and J is TRBJ2-4, with TRBD1 matching over 8 bases. Germline CDR1 is SGHVS and CDR2 is FQNEAQ. The CDR3 is 14 residues long. V was clipped by 5 bases and J by 9 bases; unmatched bases: 9. Full variable domain (rest looked up from reference TRBV7-8 and TRBJ2-4): GAGVSQSPRYKVAKRGQDVALRCDPISGHVSLFWYQQALGQGPEFLTYFQNEAQLDKSGLPSDRFFAERPEGSVSTLKIQRTQQEDSAVYLCASSPAGGAGIQYFGAGTRLSVL.

This rearrangement joins TRBV20-1 to TRBJ2-7; the D is unclear. CDR3 size: 9 residues. Germline-derived CDR1 and CDR2 are DFQATT and SNEGSKA (reference sequence). V lost 3 bases to trimming and J lost 9 bases, with 6 bases between them. CDR3 protein: CSASPGQYF. DNA of the CDR3: TGCAGTGCTAGTCCCGGGCAGTACTTC.